Below, 20 T cell receptor beta chains from the same sample are listed, as sequenced in a study of shared clonotypes between healthy human individuals (dated by TCRdb to the early 2020s). Library preparation was by the immunoSEQ multiplex PCR assay. TCRdb carries this immuneACCESS record with in-frame sequences only. Its versions omit some clonotypes, under half of them owing to an unresolved V gene in the studies checked, with the rest unexplained. The sample table contains approximately 720,000 clones; only one count was recorded for roughly 78% of them. The top ten constitute 1.8% of the sample. Material: memory CD4+ T cells sorted from blood. Interpreted using the paper, the cell subset or site label stands for: CD45RA-negative fraction. The receptor set was obtained from a woman younger than 45 in good health.

This clone was found a few times. In DNA form, the CDR3 reads TGTGCCAGCAGCTTTGGGTATACAGACTATGGCTACACCTTC. This encodes CASSFGYTDYGYTF. J is TRBJ1-2 and V is TRBV11-2; D not certain. In germline, CDR1 is SGHAT, CDR2 FQNNGV. The germline V and J ends were trimmed by 3 bases and 3 bases, with 11 bases remaining between them. The length of the CDR3 is 14 residues.

This chain joins TRBV28 and TRBJ1-2; 7 bases align to TRBD1. The CDR3 contains 14 residues. Trimming removed 6 bases from V and 5 bases from J; junction bases left unmatched: 9. Germline V CDR1 and CDR2: MDHEN, SYDVKM. The CDR3 is CASSTGVYKYGYTF. The DNA for the CDR3 is TGTGCCAGCAGCACAGGGGTTTATAAGTATGGCTACACCTTC.

The V call is TRBV7-9, the J call TRBJ1-1, with D perhaps matching TRBD1 (6 bases). Germline V gives CDR1 SEHNR, CDR2 FQNEAQ (reference sequence). The length of the CDR3 is 15 residues. With 5 bases removed from V and 3 bases from J, the gap between germline ends came to 16 bases. The CDR3 protein is CASSLSQGRDTEAFF. The CDR3 nucleotides are TGTGCCAGCAGCCTCTCCCAGGGGCGAGACACTGAAGCTTTCTTT.

The chain employs TRBV10-3 and TRBJ2-1, with D hard to call. The CDR3 consists of 12 residues. The germline V and J ends were trimmed by 4 bases and 7 bases, with 8 bases remaining between them. Germline V CDR1 and CDR2: ENHRY, SYGVKD. The CDR3 region is CAISGLANEQFF. The CDR3 coding sequence is TGTGCCATCAGTGGTTTGGCGAATGAGCAGTTCTTC.

V and J are TRBV6-4 and TRBJ2-6; no clear D gene. Germline CDR1 reads MRHNA; CDR2 reads SNTAGT. The CDR3 length is 14 residues. Trimming pared 2 bases from V and 2 bases from J, leaving 4 bases between. The CDR3 is CASSDLPGANVLTF. Here the CDR3 DNA reads TGTGCCAGCAGTGACCTTCCTGGGGCCAACGTCCTGACTTTC.

The chain has TRBV18 and TRBJ1-5; a weak D match, TRBD1 (6 bases). The germline gives CDR1 KGHSH, CDR2 LQKENI. The CDR3 has 14 amino acids. V lost 3 bases to trimming and J lost 7 bases, with 13 bases between them. The CDR3: CASSPAGAGQPQHF. The CDR3 DNA follows: TGTGCCAGCTCACCCGCAGGGGCTGGGCAGCCCCAGCATTTT.

This rearrangement joins TRBV5-1 to TRBJ2-2; no clear D. This CDR3 is 16 amino acids long. CDR1 and CDR2 from the germline V gene are SGHRS and YFSETQ. Trimming cost V 0 bases and J 9 bases, with 18 bases left between them. The CDR3 coding sequence is TGCGCCAGCAGCTTGGGCGCTGCGGACGTCGGAAGGGAGCTGTTTTTT. Translating gives CASSLGAADVGRELFF. The full variable domain, its missing parts supplied by reference TRBV5-1 and TRBJ2-2, is KAGVTQTPRYLIKTRGQQVTLSCSPISGHRSVSWYQQTPGQGLQFLFEYFSETQRNKGNFPGRFSGRQFSNSRSEMNVSTLELGDSALYLCASSLGAADVGRELFFGEGSRLTVL.

This clone was seen a few times. The V and J genes are TRBV7-2 and TRBJ1-5; 7 bases agree with TRBD1. Per the germline V gene, CDR1 is SGHTA and CDR2 is FQGNSA. Germline trimming cut 6 bases from V and 1 base from J; bases unmatched to any gene: 3. This CDR3 comprises 14 residues. CDR3 loop: CASSPGGSNQPQHF. CDR3 nucleotide sequence: TGTGCCAGCAGTCCAGGGGGGAGCAATCAGCCCCAGCATTTT.

The chain couples TRBV27 to TRBJ2-7; D unresolved. The CDR3 contains 13 residues. The V gene lost 2 bases and the J gene lost 3 bases, with 8 bases spanning the gap. CDR1 is MNHEY and CDR2 is SMNVEV in the germline V gene (reference sequence). The CDR3, as DNA: TGTGCCAGCAGTTTAGCAGCTCGCTACGAGCAGTACTTC. As protein: CASSLAARYEQYF.

V is TRBV28 and J is TRBJ2-7, with 8 bases fitting TRBD1. The CDR3 is 14 residues long. Germline loops: CDR1 MDHEN, CDR2 SYDVKM. V shed 7 bases and J 2 bases; nucleotides not matched to a gene: 7. The CDR3 reads CASTLQGQAYEQYF. The CDR3 bases are TGTGCCAGCACCCTGCAGGGACAGGCCTACGAGCAGTACTTC.

This CDR3 reads CASSSGEEFYEQYF. DNA of the CDR3: TGCGCCAGCAGCAGCGGGGAGGAGTTTTACGAGCAGTACTTC. This sequence joins TRBV5-1 and TRBJ2-7, with 7 nucleotides matching TRBD2. CDR1 and CDR2 (germline): SGHRS, YFSETQ. V lost 4 bases and J lost 4; bases outside the gene matches: 8. The CDR3 runs 14 residues.

This chain joins TRBV19 and TRBJ1-5; D unclear. The CDR3 covers 17 residues. In germline, CDR1 is LNHDA, CDR2 SQIVND (reference sequence). Trimming took off 4 bases at V and 0 bases at J, with 16 bases between the two ends. CDR3 loop: CASSTRTADLSNQPQHF. Here the CDR3 DNA reads TGTGCCAGTAGTACGAGGACTGCCGACCTTAGCAATCAGCCCCAGCATTTT.

This clone was counted a few times. The chain has TRBV5-1 and TRBJ2-1; D is perhaps TRBD2 (6 bases). This CDR3 is 13 amino acids long. Trimming took off 4 bases at V and 6 bases at J, with 11 bases between the two ends. The germline V gene encodes CDR1 SGHRS and CDR2 YFSETQ. CDR3 in DNA: TGCGCCAGCAGCGTCGGGGGACCCAATGAGCAGTTCTTC. Residues: CASSVGGPNEQFF.

For the CDR3, the DNA is TGCGCCAGCAGCCGGCGAGGTGAGGAGCTCTACGAGCAGTACTTC. Translated, it gives CASSRRGEELYEQYF. This chain links TRBV4-1 with TRBJ2-5; no clear D. The J call may be faulty, since TRBJ2-7 better matches the DNA end. Germline loops: CDR1 MGHRA, CDR2 YSYEKL. The CDR3 runs to 15 residues.

In its sample, this clone was seen once. The chain couples TRBV10-3 to TRBJ2-7; TRBD2 matches 10 bases. CDR3 length: 11 amino acids. Trimming cost V 8 bases and J 12 bases; bases outside gene matches: 7. CDR1 is ENHRY, CDR2 SYGVKD, per germline. The CDR3 region is CAISSGRAPYF. The CDR3, as DNA: TGTGCCATCTCAAGCGGGAGGGCCCCGTACTTC.

V gene TRBV19 combines with J gene TRBJ2-7; 8 bases align to TRBD2. The J segment lost 1 base and the V segment lost 1 base, leaving 3 bases of the junction unmatched. CDR3 length equals 15 residues. Germline V CDR1 and CDR2: LNHDA, SQIVND (reference sequence). The CDR3: CASSIVAGKSYEQYF. For the CDR3, the DNA is TGTGCCAGTAGTATAGTAGCGGGAAAATCCTACGAGCAGTACTTC.

The chain combines TRBV29-1 with TRBJ1-1; tentative D call: TRBD1 (5 bases). Trimming removed 5 bases from V and 2 bases from J, with 12 bases in between. The CDR3 runs 13 residues. Per the germline V gene, CDR1 is SQVTM and CDR2 is ANQGSEA. The CDR3 sequence: CSVPWTRNTEAFF. The DNA of the CDR3 is TGCAGCGTTCCGTGGACACGTAACACTGAAGCTTTCTTT. Full variable domain (rest looked up from reference TRBV29-1 and TRBJ1-1): SAVISQKPSRDICQRGTSLTIQCQVDSQVTMMFWYRQQPGQSLTLIATANQGSEATYESGFVIDKFPISRPNLTFSTLTVSNMSPEDSSIYLCSVPWTRNTEAFFGQGTRLTVV.

The chain uses TRBV10-3 and TRBJ2-3, with D perhaps being TRBD1 or TRBD2 (5 bases each). There are 13 residues in the CDR3. Trimming shortened V by 11 bases and J by 5 bases, and 17 bases separated the two germline ends. Germline CDR1 is ENHRY and CDR2 is SYGVKD. CDR3 nucleotides: TGTGCCGCTGAATCGGGGACCCGAGATACGCAGTATTTT. Encoded protein: CAAESGTRDTQYF.

V usage is TRBV7-8 and J usage is TRBJ2-7; tentatively, D is TRBD2 (5 bases). Deletions cut 6 bases from V and 2 bases from J, with 14 bases between. This CDR3 spans 14 amino acids. CDR1 is SGHVS, CDR2 FQNEAQ, per germline. CDR3 protein: CASRATSLPYEQYF. In DNA, the CDR3 is TGTGCCAGCAGGGCTACTAGTCTTCCCTACGAGCAGTACTTC.

The chain has TRBV23-1 and TRBJ2-7; D is possibly TRBD2 (6 bases). TRBV23-1 is noted as an ORF with a role that remains uncertain. The CDR3 loop spans 18 amino acids. Trimming removed 2 bases at V and 2 bases at J, with 22 bases between. CDR3 protein: CASSQPPYFGSLAYEQYF. The CDR3 DNA reads as TGCGCCAGCAGTCAACCACCTTATTTCGGGAGCCTCGCCTACGAGCAGTACTTC.